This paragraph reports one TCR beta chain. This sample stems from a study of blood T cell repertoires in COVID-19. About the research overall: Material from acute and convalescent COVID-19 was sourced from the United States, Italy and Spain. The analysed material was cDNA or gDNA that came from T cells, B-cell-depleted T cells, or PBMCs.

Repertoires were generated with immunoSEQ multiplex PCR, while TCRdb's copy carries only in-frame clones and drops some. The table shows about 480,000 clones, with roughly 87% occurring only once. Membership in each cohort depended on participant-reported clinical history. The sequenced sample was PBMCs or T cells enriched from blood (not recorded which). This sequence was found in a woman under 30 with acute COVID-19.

CDR3 protein: CASSPGTDQPQHF. CDR3 DNA: TGTGCCAGCAGCCCCGGGACAGATCAGCCCCAGCATTTT. The chain couples TRBV7-2 to TRBJ1-5, with TRBD1 matching over 7 bases. The CDR3 length is 13 residues. Trimming at V came to 5 bases and at J to 5 bases, leaving 3 bases not matched to a gene. Germline-derived CDR1 and CDR2 are SGHTA and FQGNSA.